This T cell receptor beta chain was identified during a study of blood T cell repertoires in COVID-19. Whole-study context: T cells, B-cell-depleted T cells, or PBMCs supplied cDNA or gDNA.

This clone came up once. The trim removed 6 bases at V and 5 bases at J, leaving 8 bases unmatched. CDR1 is LNHDA and CDR2 is SQIVND in the germline V gene (reference sequence). The CDR3 sequence is 15 residues long. The assay was immunoSEQ multiplex PCR, and TCRdb's table has in-frame clones only and misses some. The sample holds roughly 430,000 clones; roughly 90% are singletons and the top ten take 2% to 2.5%. Participants' own reports of clinical history determined their cohort assignment. Sequencing input: PBMCs or T cells enriched from blood (not recorded which). This clonotype originated in a woman in her thirties or forties with acute COVID-19. The V and J genes are TRBV19 and TRBJ1-5; 9 nucleotides agree with TRBD1. Here the CDR3 DNA reads TGTGCCAGTAGAGGGACAGGGATTGTTTATCAGCCCCAGCATTTT. Translation: CASRGTGIVYQPQHF. The variable domain in full, completed from reference TRBV19 and TRBJ1-5, reads DGGITQSPKYLFRKEGQNVTLSCEQNLNHDAMYWYRQDPGQGLRLIYYSQIVNDFQKGDIAEGYSVSREKKESFPLTVTSAQKNPTAFYLCASRGTGIVYQPQHFGDGTRLSIL.